Detailed here is one T cell receptor beta chain. The sample belongs to a study of blood T cell repertoires in COVID-19. Overall study: The samples span acute and convalescent COVID-19 from the United States, Italy and Spain. Sample material is recorded as cDNA or gDNA derived from T cells, B-cell-depleted T cells, or PBMCs.

This CDR3 comprises 16 residues. Germline V gene sequence: CDR1 MDHEN, CDR2 SYDVKM. V lost 2 bases and J lost 1, with 15 bases in between. Original methodology: Quantification of nucleated cells was approximated via reference gene primer amplification. Sequencing used immunoSEQ multiplex PCR; TCRdb keeps in-frame clones, though not all of them. Clone size and the V and J calls come from that table; the DNA yielded D and trimming. The sample carries about 75,000 clones, 75% to 90% recorded once. The sequence was obtained from a human donor in a cohort sampled during active COVID-19. Sequences were obtained from peripheral blood. The V gene is TRBV28, the J gene TRBJ2-7; D possibly corresponds to TRBD2 (6 bases). The CDR3 DNA follows: TGTGCCAGCAGTTTACCGACTAGTAGGGCTTCCTACGAGCAGTACTTC. It is translated as CASSLPTSRASYEQYF.